The 18 T cell receptor beta chains below were found in one sample sequenced in a study of T cells in Graves' hyperthyroidism and ophthalmopathy (dated by TCRdb to about 2019). Library prep was done by multiplex PCR. TCRdb lists the instrument as Illumina HiSeq 2000. TCR beta CDR3 regions were amplified from RNA transcripts. The first round of RT-PCR for the TCR CDR3 was performed with the HTBI primer set and the Qiagen OneStep RT-PCR kit. TCRdb reran the public reads through fastp at Q25 and MiXCR, keeping productive beta chains. Rows matching on CDR3 protein sequence are summarized as one entry with the most common DNA and genes. This sample gives approximately 400,000 distinct CDR3 sequences in total; approximately 17% of them show up just once. The ten largest make up around two fifths of the sample. The sequenced material came from blood. These receptors were obtained from a man younger than 35 with Graves' ophthalmopathy.

This clonotype was recorded many times. The chain has TRBV24-1 and TRBJ2-7, with 9 bases fitting TRBD1. Per germline, CDR1 KGHDR and CDR2 SFDVKD. Trimming at V came to 3 bases and at J to 3 bases, leaving 2 bases not matched to a gene. The CDR3 is 14 amino acids. This CDR3 reads CATSDPGQGYEQYF. Here the CDR3 DNA reads TGTGCCACCAGTGATCCGGGACAGGGCTACGAGCAGTACTTC.

This clonotype was counted a few times. The chain joins TRBV9 to TRBJ1-2; 7 positions match TRBD1. The CDR3 has 14 residues. Trimming removed 3 bases from V and 8 bases from J; junction bases left unmatched: 10. Germline-derived CDR1 and CDR2 are SGDLS and YYNGEE. The CDR3 coding sequence is TGTGCCAGCAGCGGATGGGGGACAGTGAACGGCTACACCTTC. Its protein product is CASSGWGTVNGYTF. Together with reference TRBV9 and TRBJ1-2, the CDR3 gives the full variable domain: DSGVTQTPKHLITATGQRVTLRCSPRSGDLSVYWYQQSLDQGLQFLIQYYNGEERAKGNILERFSAQQFPDLHSELNLSSLELGDSALYFCASSGWGTVNGYTFGSGTRLTVV.

This clonotype occurred many times. The chain has TRBV12-3 or TRBV12-4 and TRBJ2-2; possibly TRBD1 for D (6 bases). V lost 5 bases and J lost 8, with 24 bases in between. The CDR3 runs 17 residues. CDR3 nucleotide sequence: TGTGCCAGCAGTCCCCCAACAGGGCGCCCCACTGGGGGGGAGCTGTTTTTT. This translates into CASSPPTGRPTGGELFF.

On this clonotype: Possible read error: a much larger clone is one base away. This rearrangement joins TRBV12-3 or TRBV12-4 to TRBJ2-7; D is perhaps TRBD1 or TRBD2 (5 bases each). The J call may be faulty, since TRBJ2-1 better matches the DNA end. This CDR3 is 14 amino acids long. CDR3 coding DNA: TGTGCCAGCAGTTTATCGGGACCCTCCTACGAGCAGTTCTTC. This gives the protein CASSLSGPSYEQFF.

The J gene is TRBJ1-1, the V gene TRBV5-4; a weak D match, TRBD1 (5 bases). Trimming shortened V by 5 bases and J by 3 bases, and 14 bases separated the two germline ends. Germline CDR1 and CDR2: SGHNT and YYREEE (reference sequence). The CDR3 is 14 amino acids. The CDR3 region is CASSSGGRDTEAFF. DNA of the CDR3: TGTGCCAGCAGTTCCGGGGGGAGGGACACTGAAGCTTTCTTT.

This clonotype was recorded a few times. The V gene is TRBV27, the J gene TRBJ1-1, with TRBD1 identical over 7 bases. The germline CDR1 and CDR2 sequences are MNHEY and SMNVEV (reference sequence). The CDR3 extends over 16 amino acids. J gave up 5 bases and V 5 bases, and 14 bases lay outside the gene matches. The CDR3 nucleotides read TGTGCCAGCAGTAAATGGACAGGTAGGGGAAAAACTGAAGCTTTCTTT. Encoded protein: CASSKWTGRGKTEAFF.

This clonotype was recorded once. With a much larger clone just one base away, this may be a read error. The chain recombines TRBV28 with TRBJ2-1; a possible D gene is TRBD2 (5 bases). CDR3 length: 14 residues. CDR1 and CDR2 (germline): MDHEN, SYDVKM. CDR3 nucleotide sequence: TGTGTCAGCAGTTTATCGGCCGGGGAGATTGAGCAGTTCTTC. Translating it yields CVSSLSAGEIEQFF.

This clonotype was counted ten times or more. The chain employs TRBV20-1 and TRBJ1-1; 9 positions match TRBD1. Losses at the gene ends were 2 bases for V and 4 bases for J; bases not matched to a gene: 5. The CDR3 consists of 14 residues. Germline assignment: CDR1 DFQATT and CDR2 SNEGSKA (reference sequence). The CDR3 loop is CSARPDRGGTEAFF. The DNA for the CDR3 is TGCAGTGCTAGACCGGACAGGGGCGGCACTGAAGCTTTCTTT.

The genes are TRBV18 and TRBJ2-1, with 8 bases identical to TRBD2. The J segment lost 8 bases and the V segment lost 5 bases, leaving 5 bases of the junction unmatched. CDR1 KGHSH and CDR2 LQKENI come from the germline V gene. The CDR3 has 13 residues. As DNA, the CDR3 is TGTGCCAGCTCAACCGGGGGGGTGGATGAGCAGTTCTTC. Translated: CASSTGGVDEQFF.

This clonotype was seen more than once but under ten times. J is TRBJ1-1 and V is TRBV7-3; D may be TRBD1 (5 bases). V lost 5 bases and J lost 6, with 13 bases in between. Germline V lookup: CDR1 SGHTA, CDR2 FQGTGA. The CDR3 has 13 amino acids. CDR3 protein: CASSARWGAEAFF. CDR3 bases: TGTGCCAGCAGCGCCCGCTGGGGGGCTGAAGCTTTCTTT.

There are many counts of this clonotype. The V call is TRBV28, the J call TRBJ2-7, with D perhaps TRBD1 (5 bases). CDR1 is MDHEN and CDR2 is SYDVKM in the germline V gene. V was shortened by 4 bases and J by 2 bases, with 15 bases between the two germline ends. This CDR3 is 15 amino acids long. The CDR3 nucleotides are TGTGCCAGCAGTTCCGGCTTTCAGGGCCCCTACGAGCAGTACTTC. Translation: CASSSGFQGPYEQYF. Full variable domain (missing parts from reference TRBV28 and TRBJ2-7): DVKVTQSSRYLVKRTGEKVFLECVQDMDHENMFWYRQDPGLGLRLIYFSYDVKMKEKGDIPEGYSVSREKKERFSLILESASTNQTSMYLCASSSGFQGPYEQYFGPGTRLTVT.

A single count supports this clonotype. This chain links TRBV7-9 with TRBJ2-2; 12 nucleotides match TRBD2. The CDR3 loop spans 18 amino acids. Germline CDR1 and CDR2: SEHNR and FQNEAQ (reference sequence). J was trimmed by 6 bases and V by 5 bases; bases with no gene match: 13. The CDR3 loop is CASSPGLAGPPGAGELFF. CDR3 sequence (DNA): TGTGCCAGCAGCCCAGGACTAGCGGGGCCCCCGGGGGCCGGGGAGCTGTTTTTT.

In its sample, this clonotype was seen many times. The genes are TRBV18 and TRBJ2-5; no definite D call. Germline V gene sequence: CDR1 KGHSH, CDR2 LQKENI. The V end lost 2 bases, the J end lost 1 base, and 5 bases lay between the germline ends. This CDR3 comprises 13 residues. The CDR3 here is CASSPGIQETQYF. The CDR3 nucleotides read TGTGCCAGCTCACCAGGGATCCAAGAGACCCAGTACTTC.

There are many counts of this clonotype. The chain joins TRBV12-3 or TRBV12-4 to TRBJ2-5; 10 bases line up with TRBD2. With 4 bases clipped from V and 3 bases from J, the junction kept 5 bases outside the gene matches. This CDR3 has 15 amino acids. The CDR3 coding sequence is TGTGCCAGCAGTTCGACTAGCGGGTCCAAAGAGACCCAGTACTTC. It translates to CASSSTSGSKETQYF.

This clonotype came up many times. The J gene is TRBJ2-7, the V gene TRBV6-1, with D maybe TRBD2 (7 bases). Deletions cut 6 bases from V and 3 bases from J, with 12 bases between. The CDR3 consists of 13 residues. Germline V gene sequence: CDR1 MNHNS, CDR2 SASEGT. The CDR3 sequence is CASSPRGGYEQYF. The CDR3, as DNA: TGTGCCAGCAGCCCAAGGGGGGGCTACGAGCAGTACTTC.

There are a few counts of this clonotype. The V and J genes are TRBV13 and TRBJ1-3; unclear D gene. Per germline, CDR1 PRHDT and CDR2 FYEKMQ (reference sequence). CDR3 length: 19 residues. V gave up 4 bases and J gave up 0 bases, with 22 bases separating them. CDR3 bases: TGTGCCAGCAGCTCTCGCATAAAGGACCGTCCGAGCTCTGGAAACACCATATATTTT. Amino acid sequence: CASSSRIKDRPSSGNTIYF.

This clonotype was detected a few times. V gene TRBV10-3 combines with J gene TRBJ2-1; D is perhaps TRBD2 (5 bases). The CDR3 contains 16 residues. Trimming removed 6 bases from V and 6 bases from J, with 21 bases in between. Germline loops: CDR1 ENHRY, CDR2 SYGVKD. The CDR3 DNA reads as TGTGCCATCAGCCCGATTGGCCGGGGTGGGTCCAATGAGCAGTTCTTC. Its translation: CAISPIGRGGSNEQFF.

This clonotype was seen repeatedly, ten times or more. The chain carries TRBV28 and TRBJ1-2; D is uncertain. V was clipped by 3 bases and J by 1 base, with 6 bases between them. The CDR3 extends over 13 amino acids. Germline-derived CDR1 and CDR2 are MDHEN and SYDVKM. CDR3 region: CASSFPGNYGYTF. The CDR3 bases are TGTGCCAGCAGTTTCCCGGGTAACTATGGCTACACCTTC.